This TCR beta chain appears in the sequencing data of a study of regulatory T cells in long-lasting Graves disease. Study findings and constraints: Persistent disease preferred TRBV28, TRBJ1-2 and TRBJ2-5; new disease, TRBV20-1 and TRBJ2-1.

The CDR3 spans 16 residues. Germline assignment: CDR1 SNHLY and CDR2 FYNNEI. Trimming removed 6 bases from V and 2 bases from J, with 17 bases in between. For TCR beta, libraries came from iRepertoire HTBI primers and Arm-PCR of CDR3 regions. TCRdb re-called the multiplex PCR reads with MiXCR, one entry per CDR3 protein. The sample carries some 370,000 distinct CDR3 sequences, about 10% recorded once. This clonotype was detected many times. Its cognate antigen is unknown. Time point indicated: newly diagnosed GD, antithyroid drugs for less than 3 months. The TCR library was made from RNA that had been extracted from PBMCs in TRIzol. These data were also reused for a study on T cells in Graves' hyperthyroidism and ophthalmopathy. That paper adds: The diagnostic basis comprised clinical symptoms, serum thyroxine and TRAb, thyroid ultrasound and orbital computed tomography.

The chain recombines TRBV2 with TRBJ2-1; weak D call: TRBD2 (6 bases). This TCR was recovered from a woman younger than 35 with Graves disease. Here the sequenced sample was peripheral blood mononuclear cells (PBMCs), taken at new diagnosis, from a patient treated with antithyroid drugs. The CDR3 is CASSMIGGSAYNEQFF. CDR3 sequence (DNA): TGTGCCAGCAGCATGATCGGGGGTTCCGCCTACAATGAGCAGTTCTTC.